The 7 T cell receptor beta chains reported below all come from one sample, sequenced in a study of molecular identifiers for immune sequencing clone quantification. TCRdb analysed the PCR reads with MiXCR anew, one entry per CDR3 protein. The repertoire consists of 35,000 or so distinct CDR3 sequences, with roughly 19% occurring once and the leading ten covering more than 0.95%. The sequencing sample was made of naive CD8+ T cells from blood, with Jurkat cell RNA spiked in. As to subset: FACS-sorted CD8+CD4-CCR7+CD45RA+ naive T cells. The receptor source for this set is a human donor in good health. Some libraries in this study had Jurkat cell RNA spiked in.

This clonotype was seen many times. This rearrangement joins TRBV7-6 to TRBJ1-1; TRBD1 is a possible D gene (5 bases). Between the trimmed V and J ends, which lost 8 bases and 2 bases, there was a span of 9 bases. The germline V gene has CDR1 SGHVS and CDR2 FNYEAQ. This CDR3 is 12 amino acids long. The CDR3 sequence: CASGHINTEAFF. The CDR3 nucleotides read TGTGCCAGCGGACATATCAACACTGAAGCTTTCTTT.

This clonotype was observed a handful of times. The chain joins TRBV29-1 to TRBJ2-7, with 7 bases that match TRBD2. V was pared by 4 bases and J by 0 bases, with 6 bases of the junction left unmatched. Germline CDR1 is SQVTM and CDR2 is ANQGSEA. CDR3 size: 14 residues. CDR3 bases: TGCAGCGTTGTGAGCCTAGCGGTCTCCTACGAGCAGTACTTC. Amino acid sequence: CSVVSLAVSYEQYF.

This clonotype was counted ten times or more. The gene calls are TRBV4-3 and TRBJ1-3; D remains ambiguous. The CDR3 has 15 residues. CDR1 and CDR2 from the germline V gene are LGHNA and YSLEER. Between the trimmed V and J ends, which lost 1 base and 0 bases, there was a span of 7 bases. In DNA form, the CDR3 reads TGCGCCAGCAGCCAAGGACGAGACTCTGGAAACACCATATATTTT. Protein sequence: CASSQGRDSGNTIYF.

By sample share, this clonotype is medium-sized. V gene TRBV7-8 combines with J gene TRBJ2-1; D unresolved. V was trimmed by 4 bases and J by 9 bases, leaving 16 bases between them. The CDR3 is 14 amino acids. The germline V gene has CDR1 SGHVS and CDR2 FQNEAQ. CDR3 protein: CASSSAIPSSEQFF. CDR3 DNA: TGTGCCAGCAGCTCGGCCATACCATCGAGTGAGCAGTTCTTC. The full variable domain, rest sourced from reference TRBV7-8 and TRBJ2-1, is GAGVSQSPRYKVAKRGQDVALRCDPISGHVSLFWYQQALGQGPEFLTYFQNEAQLDKSGLPSDRFFAERPEGSVSTLKIQRTQQEDSAVYLCASSSAIPSSEQFFGPGTRLTVL.

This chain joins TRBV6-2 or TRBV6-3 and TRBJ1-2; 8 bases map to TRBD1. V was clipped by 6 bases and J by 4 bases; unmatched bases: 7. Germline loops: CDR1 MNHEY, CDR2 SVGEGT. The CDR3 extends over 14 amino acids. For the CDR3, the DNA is TGTGCCAGCAGCTCCACGACAGGGGCCTATGGCTACACCTTC. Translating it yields CASSSTTGAYGYTF.

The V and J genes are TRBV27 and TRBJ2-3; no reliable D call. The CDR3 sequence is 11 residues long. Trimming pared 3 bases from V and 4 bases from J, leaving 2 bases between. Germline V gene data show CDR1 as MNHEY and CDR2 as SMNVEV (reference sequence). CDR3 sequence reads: CASSFSDTQYF. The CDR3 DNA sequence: TGTGCCAGCAGTTTCTCAGATACGCAGTATTTT.

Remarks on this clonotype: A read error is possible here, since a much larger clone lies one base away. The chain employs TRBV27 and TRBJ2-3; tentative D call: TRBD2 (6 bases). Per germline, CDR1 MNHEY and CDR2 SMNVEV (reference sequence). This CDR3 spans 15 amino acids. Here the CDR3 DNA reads TGTGCCGGCACTAGACATAGCGGTAGCACAGATACGCAGTGTTTT. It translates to CAGTRHSGSTDTQCF.